This section outlines one TCR beta chain sequence together with its context. The antigen is not known. The method was immunoSEQ multiplex PCR; TCRdb's version includes in-frame clones alone and lacks a portion of them. The profile covers under 50,000 clones, with over 85% appearing a single time and approximately 8.1% taken by the ten largest. From the roughly 120-subject validation cohort, which was separate from the roughly 610-subject first cohort, the donors were drawn. The sample comes from a study of cytomegalovirus exposure and HLA in healthy donors. General study results and limits: Using the classifier, cytomegalovirus status was reportedly diagnosed with high specificity and sensitivity. Three CMV-associated chains proved CMV antigen-specific in vitro. Associated with cytomegalovirus, according to the listing, were 170 or so TCR beta chains.

The CDR3 covers 13 residues. The V gene lost 8 bases and the J gene lost 5 bases, with 13 bases spanning the gap. Germline CDR1 and CDR2: MNHNS and SASEGT. The source material was PBMCs. The chain has TRBV6-1 and TRBJ1-5; D not certain. This sequence originates from a woman younger than 30 in good health and CMV-seropositive. The CDR3 nucleotides are TGTGCCAGCGAGACACCTTATGATCAGCCCCAGCATTTT. Its protein is CASETPYDQPQHF.